Listed below are T cell receptor beta chains from one sample, sequenced in a study of T cell responses to AZD1222 COVID-19 vaccine. Data came from immunoSEQ multiplex PCR; TCRdb stores just in-frame clones and leaves some out. The data show around 70,000 clones, roughly 90% seen once. Specimen: peripheral blood, collected on day 0 of AZD1222 vaccination. The receptors originated from an adult in good health. Both conserved end residues are part of each CDR3. The D gene is left open where the match is weak. Some rows have no size entry. The others give once, few or many, or a class for an expanded clone.

j_gene: TRBJ1-1
d_gene: NA
abundance: NA
v_gene: TRBV7-3
CDR3nt: TGTGCCAGCAGCTTAACGGGCAGATTGAACACTGAAGCTTTCTTT
CDR3aa: CASSLTGRLNTEAFF

j_gene: TRBJ2-5
d_gene: NA
abundance: NA
v_gene: TRBV5-8
CDR3nt: TGTGCCAGCAGCTTGGTCCCCGGGACACTCGGGGAGACCCAGTACTTC
CDR3aa: CASSLVPGTLGETQYF

j_gene: TRBJ1-4
d_gene: NA
abundance: once
v_gene: TRBV29-1
CDR3nt: TGCAGCGTTGGGGTAGCAACTAATGAAAAACTGTTTTTT
CDR3aa: CSVGVATNEKLFF

j_gene: TRBJ2-6
d_gene: TRBD1
abundance: NA
v_gene: TRBV4-3
CDR3nt: TGCGCCAGCAGCCAATGGACAGGGGGTGCTGGGGCCAACGTCCTGACTTTC
CDR3aa: CASSQWTGGAGANVLTF

j_gene: TRBJ2-2
d_gene: TRBD1
abundance: NA
v_gene: TRBV7-2
CDR3nt: TGTGCCAGCAGCTCCCAGGGGGCCATCGGGGAGCTGTTTTTT
CDR3aa: CASSSQGAIGELFF

j_gene: TRBJ1-1
d_gene: NA
abundance: NA
v_gene: TRBV27
CDR3nt: TGTGCCAGCAGTCAGTCGGCGGGAGGGCCCACTGAAGCTTTCTTT
CDR3aa: CASSQSAGGPTEAFF

j_gene: TRBJ1-4
d_gene: TRBD1
abundance: NA
v_gene: TRBV11-2
CDR3nt: TGTGCCAGCAGCCCAGCGGGACAGGGGCGGATTGGCGAAAAACTGTTTTTT
CDR3aa: CASSPAGQGRIGEKLFF

j_gene: TRBJ1-1
d_gene: NA
abundance: NA
v_gene: TRBV28
CDR3nt: TGTGCCAGCAGTTTTTCAGCGGCTGCTTTCTTT
CDR3aa: CASSFSAAAFF

j_gene: TRBJ2-1
d_gene: NA
abundance: NA
v_gene: TRBV12-1
CDR3nt: TGTGCCAGCACCCAAATAACTAGCGGGAGGGGACTAAGATCCTACAATGAGCAGTTCTTC
CDR3aa: CASTQITSGRGLRSYNEQFF

j_gene: TRBJ1-6
d_gene: NA
abundance: NA
v_gene: TRBV3-1/TRBV3-2
CDR3nt: TGTGCCAGCAGCCCTACGATTGAAGTCGGATCACCCCTCCACTTT
CDR3aa: CASSPTIEVGSPLHF

j_gene: TRBJ2-1
d_gene: TRBD1
abundance: NA
v_gene: TRBV9
CDR3nt: TGTGCCAGCAGCCAATTCGGGACAGGGAGATACAATGAGCAGTTCTTC
CDR3aa: CASSQFGTGRYNEQFF

j_gene: TRBJ1-6
d_gene: TRBD1
abundance: NA
v_gene: TRBV10-3
CDR3nt: TGTGCCATCAGTGAGCCCTCGGGGACAGGGGGTTTTAATTCACCCCTCCACTTT
CDR3aa: CAISEPSGTGGFNSPLHF

j_gene: TRBJ2-3
d_gene: NA
abundance: NA
v_gene: TRBV7-7
CDR3nt: TGTGCCAGCAGCTTAGCAGGTGGCGACACAGATACGCAGTATTTT
CDR3aa: CASSLAGGDTDTQYF

j_gene: TRBJ2-3
d_gene: TRBD2
abundance: NA
v_gene: TRBV4-3
CDR3nt: TGCGCCAGCAGTCGTGAGGTAGCGGGAGGATATACGCAGTATTTT
CDR3aa: CASSREVAGGYTQYF

j_gene: TRBJ1-4
d_gene: NA
abundance: NA
v_gene: TRBV28
CDR3nt: TGTGCCAGCAGTTTATTGTTTCCGGGGGAAATTGAAAAACTGTTTTTT
CDR3aa: CASSLLFPGEIEKLFF

j_gene: TRBJ1-1
d_gene: NA
abundance: NA
v_gene: TRBV2
CDR3nt: TGTGCCAGCCAGGGACCGAAGAACACTGAAGCTTTCTTT
CDR3aa: CASQGPKNTEAFF

j_gene: TRBJ2-6
d_gene: TRBD1
abundance: NA
v_gene: TRBV30
CDR3nt: TGTGCCTGGGTTACCGGGACAGGGGGCGCTGGGGCCAACGTCCTGACTTTC
CDR3aa: CAWVTGTGGAGANVLTF

j_gene: TRBJ2-2
d_gene: NA
abundance: few
v_gene: TRBV7-6
CDR3nt: TGTGCCAGCAGCCCTACAGGGAACACCGGGGAGCTGTTTTTT
CDR3aa: CASSPTGNTGELFF

j_gene: TRBJ1-4
d_gene: NA
abundance: NA
v_gene: TRBV7-2
CDR3nt: TGTGCCAGCAGCTTAGTCGGTGGCGGCAGAGCGAATGAAAAACTGTTTTTT
CDR3aa: CASSLVGGGRANEKLFF

j_gene: TRBJ1-3
d_gene: NA
abundance: NA
v_gene: TRBV16
CDR3nt: TGTGCCAGCAGCCAATCCGGAACTGATACAAAGAACACCATATATTTT
CDR3aa: CASSQSGTDTKNTIYF

j_gene: TRBJ2-1
d_gene: TRBD2
abundance: NA
v_gene: TRBV2
CDR3nt: TGTGCCAGCAGTGAAGCCGGATCGGGACTAGCGGGGGGGCGGTATGAGCAGTTCTTC
CDR3aa: CASSEAGSGLAGGRYEQFF

j_gene: TRBJ1-3
d_gene: TRBD1
abundance: NA
v_gene: TRBV18
CDR3nt: TGTGCCAGCTCACCAGGGGTGACAGGGCTTCGAAACACCATATATTTT
CDR3aa: CASSPGVTGLRNTIYF

j_gene: TRBJ2-1
d_gene: TRBD1
abundance: NA
v_gene: TRBV3-1/TRBV3-2
CDR3nt: TGTGCCAGCAGCTCCCGGACAGGCGGTTACAATGAGCAGTTCTTC
CDR3aa: CASSSRTGGYNEQFF

j_gene: TRBJ1-4
d_gene: NA
abundance: NA
v_gene: TRBV7-9
CDR3nt: TGTGCCAGCAGCTTAGGGCAGGGAGGTGAAAAACTGTTTTTT
CDR3aa: CASSLGQGGEKLFF

j_gene: TRBJ1-5
d_gene: NA
abundance: NA
v_gene: TRBV12-3/TRBV12-4
CDR3nt: TGTGCCAGCAGTCAGTCCCAATGGCCCCAGCATTTT
CDR3aa: CASSQSQWPQHF

j_gene: TRBJ1-2
d_gene: NA
abundance: NA
v_gene: TRBV4-1
CDR3nt: TGCGCCAGCAGCCAAGTTTCGGCAGTCTTGAGTGGCTACACCTTC
CDR3aa: CASSQVSAVLSGYTF

j_gene: TRBJ2-2
d_gene: TRBD1
abundance: NA
v_gene: TRBV7-2
CDR3nt: TGTGCCAGCAGCTTAGGGGACAGGAACACCGGGGAGCTGTTTTTT
CDR3aa: CASSLGDRNTGELFF

j_gene: TRBJ1-4
d_gene: TRBD1
abundance: NA
v_gene: TRBV18
CDR3nt: TGTGCCAGCTCACCCCCCGGGACAGATAATGAAAAACTGTTTTTT
CDR3aa: CASSPPGTDNEKLFF

j_gene: TRBJ1-5
d_gene: NA
abundance: NA
v_gene: TRBV12-3/TRBV12-4
CDR3nt: TGTGCCAGCAGTTTGCATCAGCCCCAGCATTTT
CDR3aa: CASSLHQPQHF

j_gene: TRBJ2-1
d_gene: NA
abundance: once
v_gene: TRBV7-2
CDR3nt: TGTGCCAGCAGCTTACGGGGAGAAAATGAGCAGTTCTTC
CDR3aa: CASSLRGENEQFF

j_gene: TRBJ2-1
d_gene: NA
abundance: NA
v_gene: TRBV12-3/TRBV12-4
CDR3nt: TGTGCCACACTCAGGGCCTCCTACAATGAGCAGTTCTTC
CDR3aa: CATLRASYNEQFF

j_gene: TRBJ1-2
d_gene: NA
abundance: once
v_gene: TRBV27
CDR3nt: TGTGCCAGCAGTTTAGGGGCACTCAACTATGGCTACACCTTC
CDR3aa: CASSLGALNYGYTF

j_gene: TRBJ1-2
d_gene: NA
abundance: once
v_gene: TRBV7-2
CDR3nt: TGTGCCAGCAGCTTAGAAGGGACATGGTATGGCTACACCTTC
CDR3aa: CASSLEGTWYGYTF

j_gene: TRBJ1-1
d_gene: TRBD1
abundance: NA
v_gene: TRBV4-2
CDR3nt: TGTGCCAGCAGCCAAGGTTCAGGGGGCGGCACTGAAGCTTTCTTT
CDR3aa: CASSQGSGGGTEAFF

j_gene: TRBJ1-4
d_gene: TRBD1
abundance: few
v_gene: TRBV5-4
CDR3nt: TGTGCCAGCAGCCGAGGGACAGACACAACTAATGAAAAACTGTTTTTT
CDR3aa: CASSRGTDTTNEKLFF

j_gene: TRBJ1-1
d_gene: NA
abundance: NA
v_gene: TRBV28
CDR3nt: TGTGCCAGCAGTTTAGACCGGGCTAAAGCTTTCTTT
CDR3aa: CASSLDRAKAFF

j_gene: TRBJ2-7
d_gene: NA
abundance: NA
v_gene: TRBV19
CDR3nt: TGTGCCAGCCGAACTGGCGCGGGGTACGAGCAGTACTTC
CDR3aa: CASRTGAGYEQYF

j_gene: TRBJ2-7
d_gene: TRBD1
abundance: once
v_gene: TRBV5-1
CDR3nt: TGCGCCAGCAGCCCCACTTGGGACAGCTCCTACGAGCAGTACTTC
CDR3aa: CASSPTWDSSYEQYF

j_gene: TRBJ2-1
d_gene: NA
abundance: NA
v_gene: TRBV6-6
CDR3nt: TGTGCCAGCAGTGAGACTAGGTACAATGAGCAGTTCTTC
CDR3aa: CASSETRYNEQFF

j_gene: TRBJ2-1
d_gene: TRBD2
abundance: NA
v_gene: TRBV7-2
CDR3nt: TGTGCCAGCAGCTTAGCCGGGGGAGGGCCTTTCCATGAGCAGTTCTTC
CDR3aa: CASSLAGGGPFHEQFF

j_gene: TRBJ1-1
d_gene: TRBD1
abundance: NA
v_gene: TRBV29-1
CDR3nt: TGCAGCGTGTCCCGGGACAGGGCAACTGAAGCTTTCTTT
CDR3aa: CSVSRDRATEAFF

j_gene: TRBJ2-7
d_gene: NA
abundance: NA
v_gene: TRBV28
CDR3nt: TGTGCCAGCAGCCGTCTGGACGAGCAGTACTTC
CDR3aa: CASSRLDEQYF

j_gene: TRBJ2-2
d_gene: TRBD2
abundance: NA
v_gene: TRBV19
CDR3nt: TGTGCCAGTAGTATCCCGCTCAGGCTAGCGGGAGGTGGGGGGAAGACCGGGGAGCTGTTTTTT
CDR3aa: CASSIPLRLAGGGGKTGELFF

j_gene: TRBJ1-1
d_gene: NA
abundance: NA
v_gene: TRBV28
CDR3nt: TGTGCCAGCAGCTCTTATGGATTTGAAGCTTTCTTT
CDR3aa: CASSSYGFEAFF

j_gene: TRBJ1-3
d_gene: TRBD1
abundance: once
v_gene: TRBV4-1
CDR3nt: TGCGCCAGCAGCCAAGATCTGACAGGGGGCGAAAACACCATATATTTT
CDR3aa: CASSQDLTGGENTIYF

j_gene: TRBJ2-7
d_gene: TRBD1
abundance: NA
v_gene: TRBV5-1
CDR3nt: TGCGCCAGCAGCCCGGGACAGGGTAACGACGAGCAGTACTTC
CDR3aa: CASSPGQGNDEQYF

j_gene: TRBJ1-1
d_gene: TRBD1
abundance: NA
v_gene: TRBV2
CDR3nt: TGTGCCAGCAGATCCGGGACAGGGCTTTGGACCACTGAAGCTTTCTTT
CDR3aa: CASRSGTGLWTTEAFF

j_gene: TRBJ1-1
d_gene: NA
abundance: NA
v_gene: TRBV7-9
CDR3nt: TGTGCCAGCAGCTTATATAAGGTTGACGGCAACACTGAAGCTTTCTTT
CDR3aa: CASSLYKVDGNTEAFF

j_gene: TRBJ1-1
d_gene: TRBD1
abundance: NA
v_gene: TRBV19
CDR3nt: TGTGCCAGTAGGTCAGACAGGGGGTGGACTGAAGCTTTCTTT
CDR3aa: CASRSDRGWTEAFF

j_gene: TRBJ2-5
d_gene: NA
abundance: NA
v_gene: TRBV27
CDR3nt: TGTGCCAGCAGTTTCGGCAGGCGGAGGGAGACCCAGTACTTC
CDR3aa: CASSFGRRRETQYF

j_gene: TRBJ2-2
d_gene: TRBD1
abundance: few
v_gene: TRBV7-7
CDR3nt: TGTGCCAGCAGCTTGGACAGGGGGGACACCGGGGAGCTGTTTTTT
CDR3aa: CASSLDRGDTGELFF

j_gene: TRBJ1-2
d_gene: NA
abundance: NA
v_gene: TRBV29-1
CDR3nt: TGCAGCGTTGACGAGGGGAGTAGTGGCTACACCTTC
CDR3aa: CSVDEGSSGYTF

j_gene: TRBJ1-2
d_gene: NA
abundance: NA
v_gene: TRBV15
CDR3nt: TGTGCCACCAGCAGAGACAAGACAGGTTATGGCTACACCTTC
CDR3aa: CATSRDKTGYGYTF

j_gene: TRBJ1-1
d_gene: NA
abundance: NA
v_gene: TRBV29-1
CDR3nt: TGCAGCACGAGTGACACTGAAGCTTTCTTT
CDR3aa: CSTSDTEAFF

j_gene: TRBJ2-1
d_gene: TRBD2
abundance: NA
v_gene: TRBV3-1/TRBV3-2
CDR3nt: TGTGCCAGCAGCCAAGATGCCAGCGGGGGGGCCTATGAGCAGTTCTTC
CDR3aa: CASSQDASGGAYEQFF

j_gene: TRBJ2-5
d_gene: TRBD1
abundance: NA
v_gene: TRBV7-2
CDR3nt: TGTGCCAGCAGCTTAGTAGGGGGCGAGACCCAGTACTTC
CDR3aa: CASSLVGGETQYF

j_gene: TRBJ1-1
d_gene: TRBD1
abundance: NA
v_gene: TRBV28
CDR3nt: TGTGCCAGCAGTGGAGGGGGCCAGAGGGCTGAAGCTTTCTTT
CDR3aa: CASSGGGQRAEAFF

j_gene: TRBJ2-1
d_gene: NA
abundance: few
v_gene: TRBV5-6
CDR3nt: TGTGCCAGCAGCTTGGGGCCAAGAGAGCAGTTCTTC
CDR3aa: CASSLGPREQFF

j_gene: TRBJ1-1
d_gene: NA
abundance: NA
v_gene: TRBV24-1
CDR3nt: TGTGCCACCAGTGATCCACCGACAGCATCTCACCTTGAAGCTTTCTTT
CDR3aa: CATSDPPTASHLEAFF

j_gene: TRBJ1-5
d_gene: NA
abundance: NA
v_gene: TRBV11-2
CDR3nt: TGTGCCAGCAGTCAAACGGTACAGGGCCCCCAGCATTTT
CDR3aa: CASSQTVQGPQHF